This paragraph reports one TCR beta chain. This receptor's antigen is unknown. Base quality data are lacking; no much larger clone is found one base away. The germline V gene specifies KGHSH as CDR1 and LQKENI as CDR2. Counted from cysteine to phenylalanine, this CDR3 has 13 amino acids. Here the CDR3 DNA is all that survives: 39 bases in frame from base 1. The V end loses 4 bases and the J end loses 8 bases, and a stretch of 11 bases separates them. Collaborating institutions collected whole blood in K2EDTA tubes following their own protocols. For TCRbeta analysis, collaborator samples were shipped as frozen whole blood, as isolated PBMCs, or as DNA extracted from either sample type. The data originate from a study of blood T cell repertoires in COVID-19 (dated by TCRdb to 2019 to 2021). For context, the study as a whole: Collaborator samples came from the United States, Italy and Spain and covered acute and convalescent phases of COVID-19. The prospective study material was composed of cDNA or gDNA derived from T cells, B-cell-depleted T cells, or PBMCs. Subjects who had been exposed to COVID-19, were actively infected with it, or had recovered from it provided the deeply sampled blood TCRbeta repertoires that made up the dataset. The repertoires were made available in a free public database intended to serve as a resource for research on the immune response to SARS-CoV-2. Samples came from the ongoing ImmuneRACE study (first 160 participants) plus 1,254 subjects from 6 global collaborators. Sample metadata almost always included a de-identified subject ID, COVID-19 status, age in years and sex. Where HLA class I and class II types were available, the types were taken from metadata supplied by the sample provider, not from assay-based typing.

What the work shows at the level of the full study, not this receptor alone: How much clinical and demographic metadata was included differed by source and by participant, and the metadata was provided uncurated.

TCRbeta CDR3 regions were amplified from genomic DNA using the immunoSEQ Assay, a bias-controlled multiplex PCR. On the study's bioinformatics: The number of nucleated cells in each sample was estimated from the amplification of reference gene primers within the assay. To quantify the absolute abundance of each unique TCRbeta CDR3 rearrangement, sequence reads were collapsed and filtered. For each sample, productive Simpson clonality was calculated as the square root of Simpson's diversity index across productive rearrangements. Sourced from immuneACCESS, this table was stored by TCRdb with only in-frame sequences that have V and J called. A share of the clones is absent; for the studies checked, an unresolved V gene accounts for under half, and the remainder has no known explanation. The V and J calls and clone size were taken over from that table, and D and trimming were inferred from the DNA. The sample contains about 170,000 clones, roughly 90% of them found a single time. The ten largest clonotypes hold under 30% of the sample.

In this chain, TRBV18 is recombined with TRBJ1-4; TRBD1 is perhaps the D gene, given 6 matching bases. The clonotype comes from a man aged 60 to 69 with acute or convalescent COVID-19. The sequenced sample was peripheral blood. At the DNA level, the sequence is TGTGCCAGCTCACGGGGGCCTGGGGAAAAACTGTTTTTT. Its translation reads: CASSRGPGEKLFF.